A single TCR beta chain is shown here with its context. Its antigen remains unidentified. The CDR3 spans 15 residues. The germline CDR1 and CDR2 sequences are GTSNPN and SVGIG (reference sequence). With 0 bases clipped from V and 6 bases from J, the junction kept 9 bases outside the gene matches. The data derive from a study of cytomegalovirus exposure and HLA in healthy donors. Study-level findings and limits: Per published reports, the classifier diagnosed cytomegalovirus status with high specificity and sensitivity. Most TCR sequences were rare, but some public TCRs occurred in many donors. The study put about 180 TCR beta chains on its list as cytomegalovirus-associated.

The table came from immunoSEQ multiplex PCR; TCRdb's copy has only in-frame clones and leaves some out. Of some 260,000 clones listed, about 90% are singletons. The donors were part of the roughly 120-subject validation cohort, which stood apart from the approximately 630-subject first cohort. The sample comprised PBMCs. The clonotype originates from a man between 18 and 29 years old in good health and CMV-seropositive. The chain carries TRBV30 and TRBJ2-7; 9 bases line up with TRBD2. CDR3 residues: CAWSVPAGGYSEQYF. CDR3 bases: TGTGCCTGGAGTGTACCAGCGGGAGGATACAGCGAGCAGTACTTC.